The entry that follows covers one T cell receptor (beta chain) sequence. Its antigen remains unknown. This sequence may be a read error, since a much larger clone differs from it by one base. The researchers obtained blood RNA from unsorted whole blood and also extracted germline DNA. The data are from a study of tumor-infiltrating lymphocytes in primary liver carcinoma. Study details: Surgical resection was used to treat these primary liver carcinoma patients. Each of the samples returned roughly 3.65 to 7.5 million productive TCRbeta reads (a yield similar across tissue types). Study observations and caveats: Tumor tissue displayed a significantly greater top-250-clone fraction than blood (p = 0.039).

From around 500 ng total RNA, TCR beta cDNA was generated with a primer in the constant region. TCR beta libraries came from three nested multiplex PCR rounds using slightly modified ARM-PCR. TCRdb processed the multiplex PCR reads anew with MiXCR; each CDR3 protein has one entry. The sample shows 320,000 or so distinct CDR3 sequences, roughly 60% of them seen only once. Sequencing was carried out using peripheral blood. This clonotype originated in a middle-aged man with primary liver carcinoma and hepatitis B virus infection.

The CDR3 is CASSEVGCGRQETQYF. CDR3 nucleotides: TGTGCCAGCAGTGAAGTGGGTTGCGGAAGACAAGAGACCCAGTACTTC. The V gene is TRBV6-1, the J gene TRBJ2-5; D not certain. Germline assignment: CDR1 MNHNS and CDR2 SASEGT. V was pared by 1 base and J by 2 bases, with 14 bases between. The CDR3 is made up of 16 amino acids.